A selection of T cell receptor beta chains follows, all from one sample in a study of blood T cell repertoires in COVID-19. Assay used: immunoSEQ multiplex PCR; TCRdb lists only in-frame clones, some missing. This sample has roughly 400,000 clones, with approximately 93% found just once. The sequencing input was PBMCs or T cells enriched from blood (not recorded which). The receptors here all came from a middle-aged woman who had been exposed to COVID-19. Both conserved end residues are part of each CDR3. Each record gives: J gene, V gene, CDR3 protein.

j_call: TRBJ2-3
v_call: TRBV6-5
cdr3_aa: CASTSGFIDTQYF

j_call: TRBJ2-1
v_call: TRBV2
cdr3_aa: CASSRDYRGYEQFF

j_call: TRBJ2-2
v_call: TRBV5-8
cdr3_aa: CASSFLSSPSDTGELFF

j_call: TRBJ2-6
v_call: TRBV3-1/TRBV3-2
cdr3_aa: CASTPGQRLSGANVLTF

j_call: TRBJ1-6
v_call: TRBV5-1
cdr3_aa: CASSSGQGAVNSPLHF

j_call: TRBJ2-5
v_call: TRBV11-3
cdr3_aa: CASSSRQETQYF

j_call: TRBJ1-1
v_call: TRBV5-4
cdr3_aa: CASSFALRGGDTEAFF

j_call: TRBJ2-1
v_call: TRBV11-2
cdr3_aa: CASSSGPSGGVSYNEQFF

j_call: TRBJ1-1
v_call: TRBV15
cdr3_aa: CATSRRQGADTEAFF

j_call: TRBJ2-7
v_call: TRBV5-6
cdr3_aa: CASSLRDRGYDEQYF

j_call: TRBJ2-2
v_call: TRBV5-1
cdr3_aa: CASRIQGDTGELFF

j_call: TRBJ2-5
v_call: TRBV7-9
cdr3_aa: CASSFLGAGGKTQYF

j_call: TRBJ2-6
v_call: TRBV28
cdr3_aa: CASSSSGKTGANVLTF

j_call: TRBJ1-1
v_call: TRBV18
cdr3_aa: CASSPPGTVNTEAFF

j_call: TRBJ1-2
v_call: TRBV29-1
cdr3_aa: CSVAPGGFDGYTF

j_call: TRBJ1-6
v_call: TRBV2
cdr3_aa: CASSVQGSNSPLHF

j_call: TRBJ2-5
v_call: TRBV2
cdr3_aa: CATLAGGIQETQYF

j_call: TRBJ1-2
v_call: TRBV9
cdr3_aa: CASSPADRGNYGYTF

j_call: TRBJ1-5
v_call: TRBV6-5
cdr3_aa: CASSKDRGIGQPQHF

j_call: TRBJ1-6
v_call: TRBV9
cdr3_aa: CASSVGATWNSPLHF

j_call: TRBJ1-5
v_call: TRBV5-5
cdr3_aa: CASSLTYSNQPQHF

j_call: TRBJ1-5
v_call: TRBV19
cdr3_aa: CASSVTVNQPQHF

j_call: TRBJ1-4
v_call: TRBV20-1
cdr3_aa: CSASGDRGWEKLFF

j_call: TRBJ1-1
v_call: TRBV6-6
cdr3_aa: CASLYGLRTEAFF

j_call: TRBJ1-5
v_call: TRBV28
cdr3_aa: CASSFRGSHQPQHF

j_call: TRBJ1-2
v_call: TRBV27
cdr3_aa: CASSFGQGDYGYTF

j_call: TRBJ2-3
v_call: TRBV20-1
cdr3_aa: CSASKREEGDTQYF

j_call: TRBJ2-3
v_call: TRBV19
cdr3_aa: CASSPRTGGADTQYF

j_call: TRBJ1-1
v_call: TRBV5-6
cdr3_aa: CASSSIDRNTEAFF

j_call: TRBJ2-4
v_call: TRBV5-1
cdr3_aa: CASSLYATSGSFRDIQYF

j_call: TRBJ1-4
v_call: TRBV5-1
cdr3_aa: CASSSGDSNEKLFF

j_call: TRBJ1-5
v_call: TRBV7-2
cdr3_aa: CASSLTGGGNQPQHF

j_call: TRBJ1-2
v_call: TRBV2
cdr3_aa: CASGPPGQVGGYTF

j_call: TRBJ2-1
v_call: TRBV2
cdr3_aa: CASIPGTANNEQFF

j_call: TRBJ1-6
v_call: TRBV6-4
cdr3_aa: CARAGGSLNSPLHF

j_call: TRBJ2-1
v_call: TRBV11-3
cdr3_aa: CASSPSTPGLPTSYNEQFF

j_call: TRBJ1-1
v_call: TRBV6-5
cdr3_aa: CASSYSGRGEPEAFF

j_call: TRBJ1-1
v_call: TRBV5-1
cdr3_aa: CASSLAMDSEAFF

j_call: TRBJ1-1
v_call: TRBV2
cdr3_aa: CASTTGARTEAFF

j_call: TRBJ2-6
v_call: TRBV5-4
cdr3_aa: CASNTWRGGGSGANVLTF

j_call: TRBJ1-1
v_call: TRBV6-6
cdr3_aa: CATQRRGDTEAFF

j_call: TRBJ1-2
v_call: TRBV30
cdr3_aa: CAWSVQDYGYTF

j_call: TRBJ1-5
v_call: TRBV18
cdr3_aa: CASSTRQGNSNQPQHF

j_call: TRBJ1-1
v_call: TRBV11-2
cdr3_aa: CASSLGRTNTEAFF

j_call: TRBJ1-2
v_call: TRBV5-1
cdr3_aa: CASSLGQGDGYTF

j_call: TRBJ1-2
v_call: TRBV18
cdr3_aa: CASSPLARQGRTSNYGYTF

j_call: TRBJ2-7
v_call: TRBV6-5
cdr3_aa: CASTRRRPDEQYF

j_call: TRBJ2-5
v_call: TRBV3-1/TRBV3-2
cdr3_aa: CARSQEGPGLAGGPRVVETQYF

j_call: TRBJ2-1
v_call: TRBV27
cdr3_aa: CASSSSGGVYNEQFF

j_call: TRBJ2-3
v_call: TRBV6-4
cdr3_aa: CASSDHGSGGSTDTQYF

j_call: TRBJ2-4
v_call: TRBV10-3
cdr3_aa: CAISERGDIQYF

j_call: TRBJ1-2
v_call: TRBV19
cdr3_aa: CASSPRTGGAGYGYTF

j_call: TRBJ1-4
v_call: TRBV19
cdr3_aa: CASRVSSTNEKLFF

j_call: TRBJ1-5
v_call: TRBV9
cdr3_aa: CASSHGQGGQPQHF

j_call: TRBJ1-2
v_call: TRBV19
cdr3_aa: CASSIGRGGYTF

j_call: TRBJ2-7
v_call: TRBV12-5
cdr3_aa: CASGGDRVHEQYF

j_call: TRBJ1-2
v_call: TRBV5-1
cdr3_aa: CASSLGRDTRDYGYTF

j_call: TRBJ2-6
v_call: TRBV10-3
cdr3_aa: CAISESWQGNSGANVLTF

j_call: TRBJ2-2
v_call: TRBV7-2
cdr3_aa: CASSLGRFGSFSGELFF